This T cell receptor (beta chain) was sequenced in a study of vaccination and CD4 T cells after COVID-19. Study background: The peptides that stimulated the cells were overlapping spike peptides from SARS-CoV-2, HCoV-NL63, HCoV-OC43 and HCoV-229E.

Treatment: approximately nine-day PBMC culture with coronavirus spike peptide pools or control peptides (ViraFEST assay). Those CD4+ T cells from the unexposed donor predate the COVID-19 pandemic (2011-2018). Negative selection isolated the CD4+ T cells once the cells had been cultured for less than 13 days. Cell supply allowing, SARS-CoV-2 S/N and four cold-coronavirus spikes probed unexposed-donor CD4+ T cells. With regard to this clonotype: Antigen specificity is unknown. An end of the junction differs from the germline gene, which may be a read error.

CDR3 length equals 10 residues. Germline V CDR1 and CDR2: KGHSH, LQKENI. Whole-study results and caveats: The study sampled relatively few convalescent patients and omitted early post-infection timepoints.

The Oncomine TCR Beta short-read assay was what sequenced the DNA obtained from cultured CD4+ T cells. Using its own MiXCR run on the PCR reads, TCRdb lists one record per CDR3 protein. The table shows around 6,100 distinct CDR3 sequences, with approximately 45% occurring only once. The rearrangement uses TRBV18 and TRBJ1-2; D remains unclear. Sequencing was performed on CD4+ T cells from blood, cultured in vitro. The clonotype comes from a human donor in good health. Here the CDR3 DNA reads TGTGCCAGCTCACCGGGGTATTTAGCCTTC. It yields the protein CASSPGYLAF. Looking up the rest from reference TRBV18 and TRBJ1-2 gives the full variable domain: NAGVMQNPRHLVRRRGQEARLRCSPMKGHSHVYWYRQLPEEGLKFMVYLQKENIIDESGMPKERFSAEFPKEGPSILRIQQVVRGDSAAYFCASSPGYLAFGSGTRLTVV.